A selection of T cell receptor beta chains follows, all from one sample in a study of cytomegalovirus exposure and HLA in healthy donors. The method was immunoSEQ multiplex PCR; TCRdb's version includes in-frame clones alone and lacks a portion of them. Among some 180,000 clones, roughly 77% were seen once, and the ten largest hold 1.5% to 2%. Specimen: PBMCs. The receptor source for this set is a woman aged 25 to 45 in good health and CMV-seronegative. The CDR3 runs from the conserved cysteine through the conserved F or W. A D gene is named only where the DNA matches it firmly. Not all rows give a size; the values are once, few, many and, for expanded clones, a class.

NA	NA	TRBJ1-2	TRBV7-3	TGTGCCAGCAGCTTAGCGGGGCGGGATGGCTACACCTTC	CASSLAGRDGYTF
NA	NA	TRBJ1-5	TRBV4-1	TGCGCCAGCAGCCTCGTCGGGGTCCCGGTTGATCAGCCCCAGCATTTT	CASSLVGVPVDQPQHF
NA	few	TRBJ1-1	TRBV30	TGTGCCTGGAGTTGGGAGGGGGAAGCTTTCTTT	CAWSWEGEAFF
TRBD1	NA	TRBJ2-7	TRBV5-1	TGCGCCAGCAGCCCCCGGGACAGGGGTGGCGAGCAGTACTTC	CASSPRDRGGEQYF
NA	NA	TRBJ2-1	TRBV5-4	TGTGCCAGCAGCCCCCAGGGTGATTTGGGCAATGAGCAGTTCTTC	CASSPQGDLGNEQFF
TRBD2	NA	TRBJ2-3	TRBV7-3	TGTGCCAGCAGCTCGTCTAGCGGCGGGGATACGCAGTATTTT	CASSSSSGGDTQYF
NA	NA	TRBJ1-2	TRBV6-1	TGTGCCAGCAGTGGTGGAGTAGGGGACTATGGCTACACCTTC	CASSGGVGDYGYTF
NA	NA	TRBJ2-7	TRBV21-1	TGTGCCAGCAGCCTAATAGACTTCCCCTCCTACGAGCAGTACTTC	CASSLIDFPSYEQYF
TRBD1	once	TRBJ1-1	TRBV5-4	TGTGCCAGCAGCCGGGACAGCACTGAAGCTTTCTTT	CASSRDSTEAFF
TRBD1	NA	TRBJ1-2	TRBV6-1	TGTGCCAGCAGGGAACAGGGGACCGCTAACTATGGCTACACCTTC	CASREQGTANYGYTF
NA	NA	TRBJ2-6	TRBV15	TGTGCCACCAGCAGGGGGGGGCGGGGGGCCAACGTCCTGACTTTC	CATSRGGRGANVLTF
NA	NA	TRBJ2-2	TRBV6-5	TGTGCCAGCAGTTACTCGACGTCGGGTATGGGGGAGCTGTTTTTT	CASSYSTSGMGELFF
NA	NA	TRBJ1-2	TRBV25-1	TGTGCCAGCAGTCCCGGCAGGGGTAAGGGTCGCGATAACTATGGCTACACCTTC	CASSPGRGKGRDNYGYTF
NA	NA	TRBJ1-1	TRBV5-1	TGCGCCAGCACCACCGGAGGTAGGACTGAAGCTTTCTTT	CASTTGGRTEAFF
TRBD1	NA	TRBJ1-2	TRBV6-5	TGTGCCAGCAGTTGGCTAACAGGGGGTGATTCCTATGGCTACCCCTTC	CASSWLTGGDSYGYPF
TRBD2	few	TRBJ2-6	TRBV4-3	TGCGCCAGCAGTCCCTTCGGGAGGGGCGCAACTGGGGCCAACGTCCTGACTTTC	CASSPFGRGATGANVLTF
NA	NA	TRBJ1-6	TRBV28	TGTGCCAGCAGTTTGGGCAGGGCCGAATCCTATAATTCACCCCTCCACTTT	CASSLGRAESYNSPLHF
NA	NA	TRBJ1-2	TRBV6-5	TGTGCCAGCAGTCCTCAGGGAAACTATGGCTACACCTTC	CASSPQGNYGYTF
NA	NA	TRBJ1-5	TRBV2	TGTGCCAGCAGTGCACGGGCAGGGCTACCTTCGGCCCAGCATTTT	CASSARAGLPSAQHF
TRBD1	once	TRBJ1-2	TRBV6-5	TGTGCCAGCAGCCCCTGGGACAGCCCTAACTATGGCTACACCTTC	CASSPWDSPNYGYTF
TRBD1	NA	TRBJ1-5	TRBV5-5	TGTGCCAGCAGCTCGGCCTCGACCGGGACAGGGTATAGCAATCAGCCCCAGCATTTT	CASSSASTGTGYSNQPQHF
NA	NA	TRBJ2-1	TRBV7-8	TGTGCCAGCAGCTTAGCAGCCATATACAATGAGCAGTTCTTC	CASSLAAIYNEQFF
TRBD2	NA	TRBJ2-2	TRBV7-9	TGTGCCAGCAGCCTATCTAGCGGGGGGGCTGCCGGGGAGCTGTTTTTT	CASSLSSGGAAGELFF
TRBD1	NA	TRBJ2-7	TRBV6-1	TGTGCCAGCAGTGAAGAGCCAGTACAGGGGTACGAGCAGTACTTC	CASSEEPVQGYEQYF
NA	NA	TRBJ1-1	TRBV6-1	TGTGCCAGCAGGCCCCTTACAGGACAGAACACTGAAGCTTTCTTT	CASRPLTGQNTEAFF
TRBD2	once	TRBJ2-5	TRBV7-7	TGTGCTAGCAGCTCCAGACTAGCTCAGGAGACCCAGTACTTC	CASSSRLAQETQYF
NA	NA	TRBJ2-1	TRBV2	TGTGCCAGCAGTGAGGTCGGCGGGGGCCCTTACAATGAGCAGTTCTTC	CASSEVGGGPYNEQFF
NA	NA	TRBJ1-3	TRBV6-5	TGTGCCAGCAGTGACAACTCTGGAAACACCATATATTTT	CASSDNSGNTIYF
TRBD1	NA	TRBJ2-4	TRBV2	TGTGCCAGCAGGGAACGACAGGGAAAAAACATTCAGTACTTC	CASRERQGKNIQYF
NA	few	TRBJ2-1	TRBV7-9	TGTGCCAGCAGCTTAGCTCAGGGTGATTGGAATGAGCAGTTCTTC	CASSLAQGDWNEQFF
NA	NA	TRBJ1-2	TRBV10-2	TGCGCCAGCAGTGACAGGGCCTATGGCTACACCTTC	CASSDRAYGYTF
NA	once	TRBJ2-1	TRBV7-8	TGTGCCAGCAGTCCCAGGCGGGTGGGGGCCTCCTACAATGAGCAGTTCTTC	CASSPRRVGASYNEQFF
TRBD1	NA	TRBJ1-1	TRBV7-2	TGTGCCAGCAGGTCACAGGGGGGCACTGAAGCTTTCTTT	CASRSQGGTEAFF
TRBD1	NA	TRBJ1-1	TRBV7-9	TGTGCCAGCAGCGACAGGGGCGGTGAAGCTTTCTTT	CASSDRGGEAFF
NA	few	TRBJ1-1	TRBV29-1	TGCAGCGTTGATCCATTTGGCGGGGAAGCTTTCTTT	CSVDPFGGEAFF
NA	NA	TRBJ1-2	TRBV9	TGTGCCAGCAGCGTTGACAGGATCCAAGGCTATGGCTACACCTTC	CASSVDRIQGYGYTF
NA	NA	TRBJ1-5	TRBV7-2	TGTGCCAGCAGCTTAGATATTGGGACTTATAGCAATCAGCCCCAGCATTTT	CASSLDIGTYSNQPQHF
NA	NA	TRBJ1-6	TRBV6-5	TGTGCCAGCAGTTACTCTCAGTCACCCCTCCACTTT	CASSYSQSPLHF
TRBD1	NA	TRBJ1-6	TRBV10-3	TGTGCCATCAGTGAGTGGGGGACAGGGGGCTTGGTCTCCTCCTATAATTCACCCCTCCACTTT	CAISEWGTGGLVSSYNSPLHF
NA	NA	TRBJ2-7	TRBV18	TGTGCCAGCTCACCGTCCTATACAGGGAATCCCCACGAGCAGTACTTC	CASSPSYTGNPHEQYF
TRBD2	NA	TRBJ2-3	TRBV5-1	TGCGCCAGCAGCCTCCCCACTAGCGGAAGCACAGATACGCAGTATTTT	CASSLPTSGSTDTQYF
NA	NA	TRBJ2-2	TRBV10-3	TGTGCCATCAGAACTAGTGACGCCGGGGAGCTGTTTTTT	CAIRTSDAGELFF
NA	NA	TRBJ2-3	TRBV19	TGTGCCAGTAGTATCGGGACAAGCACAGATACGCAGTATTTT	CASSIGTSTDTQYF
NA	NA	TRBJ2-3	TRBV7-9	TGTGCCAGCAGCTTAGGTTTTAGCAGCACAGATACGCAGTATTTT	CASSLGFSSTDTQYF
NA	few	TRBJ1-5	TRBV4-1	TGCGCCAGCAGTCAAGGTTGGGCTAGCAATCAGCCCCAGCATTTT	CASSQGWASNQPQHF
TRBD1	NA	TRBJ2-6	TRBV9	TGTGCCAGCAGCAAAACCTGGGGGACAGGGGTCCTCTCTGGGGCCAACGTCCTGACTTTC	CASSKTWGTGVLSGANVLTF
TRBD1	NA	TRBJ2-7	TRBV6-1	TGTGCCAGCAGTGAAGGACAGGGTGAGGTCTACGAGCAGTACTTC	CASSEGQGEVYEQYF
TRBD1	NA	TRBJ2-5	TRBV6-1	TGTGCCAGCAGTGAGGAAGGTGGTTGGGGACAGGCACAAGAGACCCAGTACTTC	CASSEEGGWGQAQETQYF
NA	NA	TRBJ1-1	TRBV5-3	TGTGCCAGAAGCCCCTCCCGGGGGGGCGCTGAAGCTTTCTTT	CARSPSRGGAEAFF
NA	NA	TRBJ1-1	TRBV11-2	TGTGCCAGCAGCCAGGGGACTGAAGCTTTCTTT	CASSQGTEAFF
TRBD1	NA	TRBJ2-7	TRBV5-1	TGCGCCAGCAGCTTGTGGACAGGGGGCCAGGGCGAGCAGTACTTC	CASSLWTGGQGEQYF
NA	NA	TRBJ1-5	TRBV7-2	TGTGCCGTACCTTGGGGGGGGAAGGTCGTCAATCAGCCCCAGCATTTT	CAVPWGGKVVNQPQHF
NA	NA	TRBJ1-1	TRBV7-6	TGTGCCAGTGCCATTTTGACAGGGAACACTGAAGCTTTCTTT	CASAILTGNTEAFF
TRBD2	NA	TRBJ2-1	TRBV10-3	TGTGCCATCAGCCGAGGGGCTAGCGGGGGGTCCTCCTACAATGAGCAGTTCTTC	CAISRGASGGSSYNEQFF
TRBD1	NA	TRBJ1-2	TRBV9	TGTGCCAGCAGCGTAGTGGGACAGGGTAACTATGGCTACACCTTC	CASSVVGQGNYGYTF
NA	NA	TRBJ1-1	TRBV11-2	TGTGCCAGCAGCCTACAGGGCACTGAAGCTTTCTTT	CASSLQGTEAFF